This is a list of T cell receptor beta chains from one sample in a study of response to subunit inactivated influenza vaccine. MiXCR, applied by TCRdb to the RT-PCR reads, yields one record per CDR3 protein. The data show some 640,000 distinct CDR3 sequences, about 14% seen once. The material sequenced was PBMCs from blood, taken roughly 2 weeks before vaccination. Receptors were obtained from a middle-aged man who received an inactivated influenza vaccine. Both conserved end residues are part of each CDR3. D genes are given only for firm matches. For some rows the clone size is stated as once, few or many, or as a class when expanded; others skip it.

CDR3	DNA	V	J	D	size	length
CASTWTLYSNQPQHF	TGTGCCAGTACCTGGACCCTTTATAGCAATCAGCCCCAGCATTTT	TRBV19	TRBJ1-5	.	few	15
CATRRGSSYEQYF	TGTGCCACTAGGAGGGGGTCCTCGTACGAGCAGTACTTC	TRBV3-1	TRBJ2-7	.	few	13
CASSLIGTGDNEQFF	TGTGCCAGCAGTTTAATCGGGACTGGCGACAATGAGCAGTTCTTC	TRBV12-3/TRBV12-4	TRBJ2-1	.	many	15
CASSLVSGAEQYF	TGCGCCAGCAGCTTGGTATCAGGGGCCGAGCAGTACTTC	TRBV5-1	TRBJ2-7	.	few	13
CAWSPGTANTEAFF	TGTGCCTGGAGCCCCGGGACAGCGAACACTGAAGCTTTCTTT	TRBV30	TRBJ1-1	TRBD1	.	14
CAISDLAGGTYEQYF	TGTGCCATCAGTGATCTCGCGGGGGGGACCTACGAGCAGTACTTC	TRBV10-3	TRBJ2-7	TRBD2	few	15
CASSFGTTGPYEQYF	TGTGCCAGCAGCTTCGGGACGACAGGCCCCTACGAGCAGTACTTC	TRBV7-9	TRBJ2-7	.	.	15
CASSHRLGSYYGYTF	TGTGCCAGCAGCCATAGATTGGGGTCTTACTATGGCTACACCTTC	TRBV27	TRBJ1-2	.	.	15
CATRTILSREQYF	TGTGCCACCCGTACAATCTTAAGTAGGGAGCAGTACTTC	TRBV15	TRBJ2-7	.	.	13
CASSLVQGSSEAFF	TGTGCCAGCAGCTTAGTACAGGGGAGTTCTGAAGCTTTCTTT	TRBV7-2	TRBJ1-1	TRBD1	many	14
CASKGTANTEAFF	TGTGCCAGCAAGGGGACCGCGAACACTGAAGCTTTCTTT	TRBV25-1	TRBJ1-1	.	.	13
CARSGLVYNEQFF	TGTGCCAGGTCGGGCCTAGTCTACAATGAGCAGTTCTTC	TRBV2	TRBJ2-1	.	few	13
CSAREGAMNSPLHF	TGCAGTGCTAGAGAGGGGGCGATGAATTCACCCCTCCACTTT	TRBV20-1	TRBJ1-6	.	.	14